These 14 T cell receptor beta chains originate from one sample sequenced in a study of T cell responses to AZD1222 COVID-19 vaccine. TCRdb's copy holds only in-frame clones and misses some; the assay was immunoSEQ multiplex PCR. This sample has 84,000 or so clones, with 90% to 95% found just once. Sample: peripheral blood, taken on day 0 of MenACWY control vaccination. Every receptor here comes from an adult in good health.

V and J are TRBV28 and TRBJ2-5; D is ambiguous. The CDR3 loop spans 13 amino acids. Germline CDR1 reads MDHEN; CDR2 reads SYDVKM. V gave up 6 bases and J gave up 4 bases, with 12 bases separating them. This chain's CDR3 is CASRDPGTETQYF. CDR3 nucleotides: TGTGCCAGCAGAGACCCAGGTACAGAGACCCAGTACTTC.

The chain has TRBV28 and TRBJ1-1, with 7 positions matching TRBD1. J was trimmed by 3 bases and V by 6 bases; bases with no gene match: 10. Per the germline V gene, CDR1 is MDHEN and CDR2 is SYDVKM. The CDR3 has 15 amino acids. The CDR3 coding sequence is TGTGCCAGCAGCTCCTCCGGGACAGTTCACACTGAAGCTTTCTTT. Translation: CASSSSGTVHTEAFF.

The CDR3 region has the DNA TGTGCCATCAGTGGTAGCGGGACTAATGAAAAACTGTTTTTT. Amino acid sequence: CAISGSGTNEKLFF. This chain connects TRBV10-3 to TRBJ1-4; D call uncertain. V was pared by 4 bases and J by 2 bases, with 8 bases between. The CDR3 loop spans 14 amino acids. CDR1 is ENHRY, CDR2 SYGVKD, per germline.

This rearrangement joins TRBV28 to TRBJ2-5; maybe TRBD2 (6 bases). Per germline, CDR1 MDHEN and CDR2 SYDVKM. The CDR3 extends over 15 amino acids. V was cut by 7 bases and J by 2 bases, with 17 bases left in between. The CDR3 DNA reads as TGTGCCAGCACCTCGGAGGGAAGTTGGCAAGAGACCCAGTACTTC. Translating it yields CASTSEGSWQETQYF. Filled out from reference TRBV28 and TRBJ2-5, the complete variable domain reads DVKVTQSSRYLVKRTGEKVFLECVQDMDHENMFWYRQDPGLGLRLIYFSYDVKMKEKGDIPEGYSVSREKKERFSLILESASTNQTSMYLCASTSEGSWQETQYFGPGTRLLVL.

The V gene is TRBV6-2 or TRBV6-3, the J gene TRBJ1-4, with TRBD1 matching over 10 bases. The V gene's germline CDR1 is MNHEY and CDR2 SVGEGT. CDR3 length equals 16 residues. Germline trimming cut 5 bases from V and 6 bases from J; bases unmatched to any gene: 9. The CDR3 reads CASSPETGGAYEKLFF. The DNA of the CDR3 is TGTGCCAGCAGTCCAGAGACAGGGGGCGCTTATGAAAAACTGTTTTTT.

The chain uses TRBV19 and TRBJ1-6; TRBD1 matches 7 bases. The V gene end was trimmed by 5 bases and the J gene end by 6 bases; junction bases not matched to a gene: 13. Germline CDR1 is LNHDA and CDR2 is SQIVND (reference sequence). The CDR3 has 17 residues. CDR3 sequence (DNA): TGTGCCAGTAGTGGCGGGACAGCCCGCAGGATTAATTCACCCCTCCACTTT. Translation: CASSGGTARRINSPLHF. Drawing the rest from reference TRBV19 and TRBJ1-6, the complete variable domain is DGGITQSPKYLFRKEGQNVTLSCEQNLNHDAMYWYRQDPGQGLRLIYYSQIVNDFQKGDIAEGYSVSREKKESFPLTVTSAQKNPTAFYLCASSGGTARRINSPLHFGNGTRLTVT.

The sample holds one count of this clone. Other DNA sequences of this sample code for an identical CDR3. The CDR3 loop reads CASSIVGDTEAFF. CDR3 sequence (DNA): TGTGCCAGTAGTATCGTCGGAGACACTGAAGCTTTCTTT. This chain joins TRBV19 and TRBJ1-1; the D is unclear. Germline values: CDR1 LNHDA, CDR2 SQIVND (reference sequence). The CDR3 has 13 residues. V was pared by 3 bases and J by 3 bases, with 8 bases between.

A word on this clone: The sample holds other DNA sequences that translate to the same CDR3. The chain joins TRBV6-5 to TRBJ2-2; 11 bases are shared with TRBD1. After removal of 4 bases from V and 5 bases from J, the junction contained 3 bases not matched to a gene. Germline V gives CDR1 MNHEY, CDR2 SVGAGI. The CDR3 sequence is 15 residues long. The CDR3 spells CASSSGQGATGELFF. DNA for the CDR3: TGTGCCAGCAGTTCTGGACAGGGGGCGACCGGGGAGCTGTTTTTT.

The CDR3 sequence is CASSESVDTQYF. The DNA of the CDR3 is TGTGCCAGCAGTGAGTCCGTGGATACGCAGTATTTT. V gene TRBV6-1 combines with J gene TRBJ2-3; D gene uncertain. Trimming removed 3 bases from V and 6 bases from J, with 7 bases in between. This CDR3 is 12 amino acids long. The germline CDR1 and CDR2 sequences are MNHNS and SASEGT.

J is TRBJ2-7 and V is TRBV5-1, with TRBD2 as a possible D gene (6 bases). CDR3 length equals 14 residues. Germline values: CDR1 SGHRS, CDR2 YFSETQ. V was cut by 0 bases and J by 0 bases, with 7 bases left in between. For the CDR3, the DNA is TGCGCCAGCAGCTTGGACGGGAGCTCCTACGAGCAGTACTTC. This translates into CASSLDGSSYEQYF.

The count of this clone is one. The V call is TRBV21-1, the J call TRBJ2-1; the table's D call, TRBD2, was not checked against the DNA. TRBV21-1 is labeled a pseudogene. The CDR3 loop spans 24 amino acids. CDR3 sequence (DNA): TGTGCCAGCAGCTGGCCCGCGGTGGGGAAAACTAGCGGACCCAAGGGGCTCTCCTACAATGAGCAGTTCTTC. Residues: CASSWPAVGKTSGPKGLSYNEQFF.

The gene calls are TRBV28 and TRBJ1-2, with 9 nucleotides matching TRBD1. This CDR3 contains 14 residues. The J segment lost 10 bases and the V segment lost 3 bases, leaving 9 bases of the junction unmatched. From germline, CDR1 is MDHEN and CDR2 SYDVKM. DNA of the CDR3: TGTGCCAGCAGTTTTGAGGGACAGGGCCGATCCTACACCTTC. It encodes CASSFEGQGRSYTF.

The chain is built from TRBV28 and TRBJ1-2; D might be TRBD1 (6 bases). This CDR3 comprises 14 residues. CDR1 MDHEN and CDR2 SYDVKM come from the germline V gene. The ends were cut back, 5 bases at V and 2 bases at J, with 12 bases in the middle. The CDR3 coding sequence is TGTGCCAGCAGTCCAGGGACAAGGAACTATGGCTACACCTTC. This sequence encodes CASSPGTRNYGYTF.

The rearrangement links TRBV27 to TRBJ1-6, with 7 bases identical to TRBD1. Germline V gene data show CDR1 as MNHEY and CDR2 as SMNVEV (reference sequence). The J segment lost 10 bases and the V segment lost 2 bases, leaving 5 bases of the junction unmatched. This CDR3 has 14 amino acids. The CDR3: CASSLGLGGSPLHF. The CDR3 nucleotides are TGTGCCAGCAGTTTAGGTTTAGGGGGCTCACCCCTCCACTTT.